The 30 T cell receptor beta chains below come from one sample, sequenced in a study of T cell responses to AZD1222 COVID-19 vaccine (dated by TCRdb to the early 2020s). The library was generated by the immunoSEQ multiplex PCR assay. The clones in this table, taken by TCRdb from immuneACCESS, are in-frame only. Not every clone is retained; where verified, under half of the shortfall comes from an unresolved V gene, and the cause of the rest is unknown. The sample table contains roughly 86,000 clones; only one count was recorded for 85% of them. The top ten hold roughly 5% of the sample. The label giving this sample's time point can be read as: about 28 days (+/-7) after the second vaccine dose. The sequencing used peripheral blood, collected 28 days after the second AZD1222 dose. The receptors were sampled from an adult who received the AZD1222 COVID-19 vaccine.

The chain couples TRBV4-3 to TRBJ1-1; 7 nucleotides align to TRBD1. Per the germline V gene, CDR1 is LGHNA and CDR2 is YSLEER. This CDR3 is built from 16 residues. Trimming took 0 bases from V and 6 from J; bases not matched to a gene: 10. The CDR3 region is CASSQEGRDSLAEAFF. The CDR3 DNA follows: TGCGCCAGCAGCCAAGAAGGAAGGGACAGCTTGGCTGAAGCTTTCTTT.

CDR3 amino acids: CASSSSGGAKNIQYF. The CDR3 bases are TGTGCCAGCAGCTCTAGCGGGGGGGCGAAAAACATTCAGTACTTC. The rearrangement links TRBV7-2 to TRBJ2-4; TRBD2 matches 12 bases. The CDR3 covers 15 residues. Germline values: CDR1 SGHTA, CDR2 FQGNSA. The V segment lost 4 bases and the J segment 4 bases; nucleotides outside the gene matches: 2. Filled out from reference TRBV7-2 and TRBJ2-4, the complete variable domain reads GAGVSQSPSNKVTEKGKDVELRCDPISGHTALYWYRQSLGQGLEFLIYFQGNSAPDKSGLPSDRFSAERTGGSVSTLTIQRTQQEDSAVYLCASSSSGGAKNIQYFGAGTRLSVL.

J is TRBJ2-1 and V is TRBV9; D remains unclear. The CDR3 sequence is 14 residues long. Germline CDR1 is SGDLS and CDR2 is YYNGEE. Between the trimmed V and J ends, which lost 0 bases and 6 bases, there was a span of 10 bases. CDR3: CASSVDQVVNEQFF. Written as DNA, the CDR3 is TGTGCCAGCAGCGTAGACCAGGTTGTCAATGAGCAGTTCTTC.

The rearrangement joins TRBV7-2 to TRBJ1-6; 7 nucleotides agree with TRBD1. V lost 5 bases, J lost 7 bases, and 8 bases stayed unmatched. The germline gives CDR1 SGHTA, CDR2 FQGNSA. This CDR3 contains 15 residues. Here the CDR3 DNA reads TGTGCCAGCAGCACCCGACAGGGTATCAATTCACCCCTCCACTTT. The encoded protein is CASSTRQGINSPLHF.

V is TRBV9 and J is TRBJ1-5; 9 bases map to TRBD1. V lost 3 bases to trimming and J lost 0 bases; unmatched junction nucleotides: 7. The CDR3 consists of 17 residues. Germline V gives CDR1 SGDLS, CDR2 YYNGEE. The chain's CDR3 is CASSERTGDYSNQPQHF. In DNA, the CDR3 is TGTGCCAGCAGCGAGCGGACAGGGGATTATAGCAATCAGCCCCAGCATTTT. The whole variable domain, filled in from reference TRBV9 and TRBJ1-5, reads DSGVTQTPKHLITATGQRVTLRCSPRSGDLSVYWYQQSLDQGLQFLIQYYNGEERAKGNILERFSAQQFPDLHSELNLSSLELGDSALYFCASSERTGDYSNQPQHFGDGTRLSIL.

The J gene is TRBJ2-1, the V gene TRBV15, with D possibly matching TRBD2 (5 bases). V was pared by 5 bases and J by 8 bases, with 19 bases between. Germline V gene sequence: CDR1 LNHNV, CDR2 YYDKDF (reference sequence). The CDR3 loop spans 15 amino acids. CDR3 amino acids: CATSFRRAGGDEQFF. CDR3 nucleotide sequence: TGTGCCACCAGCTTTCGACGGGCCGGAGGCGATGAGCAGTTCTTC.

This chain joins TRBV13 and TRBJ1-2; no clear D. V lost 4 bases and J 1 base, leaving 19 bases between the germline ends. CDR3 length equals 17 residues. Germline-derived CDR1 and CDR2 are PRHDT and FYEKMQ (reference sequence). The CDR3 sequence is CASSSWRWGGYNYGYTF. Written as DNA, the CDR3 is TGTGCCAGCAGCTCCTGGCGATGGGGAGGATATAACTATGGCTACACCTTC.

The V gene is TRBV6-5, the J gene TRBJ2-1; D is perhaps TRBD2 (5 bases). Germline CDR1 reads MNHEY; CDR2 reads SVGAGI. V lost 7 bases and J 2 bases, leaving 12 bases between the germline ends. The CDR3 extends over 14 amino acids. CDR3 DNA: TGTGCCAGCACTCCCGAACTAGCCTACAATGAGCAGTTCTTC. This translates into CASTPELAYNEQFF.

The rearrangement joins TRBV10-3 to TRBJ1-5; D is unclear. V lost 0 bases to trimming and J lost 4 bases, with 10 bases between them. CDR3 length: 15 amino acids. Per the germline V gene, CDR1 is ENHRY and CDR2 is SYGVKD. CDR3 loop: CAISESIVLNQPQHF. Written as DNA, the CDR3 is TGTGCCATCAGTGAGTCGATTGTGTTGAATCAGCCCCAGCATTTT.

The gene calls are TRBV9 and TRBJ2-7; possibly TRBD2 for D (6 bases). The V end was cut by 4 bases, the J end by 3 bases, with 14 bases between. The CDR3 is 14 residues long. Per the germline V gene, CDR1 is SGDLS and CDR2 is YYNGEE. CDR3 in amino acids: CASSSGPGGYEQYF. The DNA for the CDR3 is TGTGCCAGCAGCTCCGGGCCCGGGGGCTACGAGCAGTACTTC.

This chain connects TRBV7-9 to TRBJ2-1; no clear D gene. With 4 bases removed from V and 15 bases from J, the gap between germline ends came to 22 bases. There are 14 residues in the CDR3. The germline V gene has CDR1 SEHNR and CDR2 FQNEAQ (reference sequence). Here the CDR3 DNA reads TGTGCCAGCAGCTCGCCCAACTCCGGGTCGTTGGCGTTCTTC. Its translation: CASSSPNSGSLAFF.

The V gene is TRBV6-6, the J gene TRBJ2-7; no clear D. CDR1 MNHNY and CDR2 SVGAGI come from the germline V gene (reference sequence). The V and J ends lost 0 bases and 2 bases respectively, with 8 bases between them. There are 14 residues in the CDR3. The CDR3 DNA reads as TGTGCCAGCAGTTACTCCGGACGGACCTACGAGCAGTACTTC. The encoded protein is CASSYSGRTYEQYF.

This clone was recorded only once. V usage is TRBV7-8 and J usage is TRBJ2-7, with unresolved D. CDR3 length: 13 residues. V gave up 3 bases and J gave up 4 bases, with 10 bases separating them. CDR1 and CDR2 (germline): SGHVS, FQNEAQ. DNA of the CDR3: TGTGCCAGCAGCTTTGGCAGGCTATACGAGCAGTACTTC. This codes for CASSFGRLYEQYF.

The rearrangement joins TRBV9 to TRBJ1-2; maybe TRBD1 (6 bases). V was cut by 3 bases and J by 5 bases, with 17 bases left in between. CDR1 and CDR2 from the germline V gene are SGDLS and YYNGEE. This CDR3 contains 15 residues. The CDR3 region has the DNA TGTGCCAGCAGCGGGAGGGACACGCCGAAGTATGGCTACACCTTC. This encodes CASSGRDTPKYGYTF.

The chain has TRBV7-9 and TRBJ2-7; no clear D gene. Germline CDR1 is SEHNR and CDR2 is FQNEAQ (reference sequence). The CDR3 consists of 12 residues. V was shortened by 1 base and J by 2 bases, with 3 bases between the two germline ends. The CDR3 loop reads CASSLVPYEQYF. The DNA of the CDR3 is TGTGCCAGCAGCTTAGTCCCCTACGAGCAGTACTTC.

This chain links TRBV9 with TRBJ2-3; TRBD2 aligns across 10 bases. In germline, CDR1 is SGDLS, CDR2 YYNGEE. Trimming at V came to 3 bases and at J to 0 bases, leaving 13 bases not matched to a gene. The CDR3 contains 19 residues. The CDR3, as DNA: TGTGCCAGCAGCGCGTATTCAGCTAGCGGGGGAACTAGCACAGATACGCAGTATTTT. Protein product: CASSAYSASGGTSTDTQYF.

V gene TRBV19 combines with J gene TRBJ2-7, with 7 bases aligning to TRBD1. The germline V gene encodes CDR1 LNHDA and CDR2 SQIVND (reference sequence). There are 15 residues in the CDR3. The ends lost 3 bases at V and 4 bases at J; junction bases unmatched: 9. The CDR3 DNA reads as TGTGCCAGTAGTATTACGCAGAGGGGGCAGTACGAGCAGTACTTC. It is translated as CASSITQRGQYEQYF. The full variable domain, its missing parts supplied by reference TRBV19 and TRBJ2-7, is DGGITQSPKYLFRKEGQNVTLSCEQNLNHDAMYWYRQDPGQGLRLIYYSQIVNDFQKGDIAEGYSVSREKKESFPLTVTSAQKNPTAFYLCASSITQRGQYEQYFGPGTRLTVT.

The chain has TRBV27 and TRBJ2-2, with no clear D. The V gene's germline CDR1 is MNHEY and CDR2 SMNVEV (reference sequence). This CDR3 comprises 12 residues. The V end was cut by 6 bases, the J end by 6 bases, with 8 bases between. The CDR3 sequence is CASSRISGELFF. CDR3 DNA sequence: TGTGCCAGCAGCCGAATATCCGGGGAGCTGTTTTTT.

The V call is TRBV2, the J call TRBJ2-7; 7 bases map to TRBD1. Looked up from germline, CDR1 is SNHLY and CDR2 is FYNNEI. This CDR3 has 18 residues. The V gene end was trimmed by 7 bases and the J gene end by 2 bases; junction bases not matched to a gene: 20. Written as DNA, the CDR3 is TGTGCCAGCACCGTGGCAAAGGTCCGGGACAGCCTGCCCTACGAGCAGTACTTC. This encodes CASTVAKVRDSLPYEQYF.

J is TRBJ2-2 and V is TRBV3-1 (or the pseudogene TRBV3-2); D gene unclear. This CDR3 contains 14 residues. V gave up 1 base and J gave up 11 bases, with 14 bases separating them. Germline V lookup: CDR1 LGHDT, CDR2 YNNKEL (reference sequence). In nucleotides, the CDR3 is TGTGCCAGCAGCCAAGTAAGCCTTCTCAACGAGCTGTTTTTT. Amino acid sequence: CASSQVSLLNELFF.

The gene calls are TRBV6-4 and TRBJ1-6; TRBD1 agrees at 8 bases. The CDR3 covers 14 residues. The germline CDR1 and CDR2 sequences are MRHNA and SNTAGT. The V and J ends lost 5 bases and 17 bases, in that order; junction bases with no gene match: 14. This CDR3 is CASSSGGDRYKVHF. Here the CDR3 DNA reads TGTGCCAGCAGTTCAGGGGGCGACAGGTATAAGGTCCACTTT.

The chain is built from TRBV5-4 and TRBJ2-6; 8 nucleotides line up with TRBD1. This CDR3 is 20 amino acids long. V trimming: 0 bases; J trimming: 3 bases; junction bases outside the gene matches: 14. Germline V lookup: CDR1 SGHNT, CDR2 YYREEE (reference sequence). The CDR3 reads CASSLGAGQGTGGGANVLTF. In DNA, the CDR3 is TGTGCCAGCAGCTTGGGCGCTGGACAGGGCACCGGGGGTGGGGCCAACGTCCTGACTTTC. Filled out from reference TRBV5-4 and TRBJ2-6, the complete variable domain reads ETGVTQSPTHLIKTRGQQVTLRCSSQSGHNTVSWYQQALGQGPQFIFQYYREEENGRGNFPPRFSGLQFPNYSSELNVNALELDDSALYLCASSLGAGQGTGGGANVLTFGAGSRLTVL.

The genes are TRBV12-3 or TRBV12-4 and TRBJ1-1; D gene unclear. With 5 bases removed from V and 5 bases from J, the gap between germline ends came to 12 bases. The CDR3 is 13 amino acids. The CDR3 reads CASSPFPGTEAFF. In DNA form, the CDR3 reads TGTGCCAGCAGTCCCTTCCCGGGGACTGAAGCTTTCTTT.

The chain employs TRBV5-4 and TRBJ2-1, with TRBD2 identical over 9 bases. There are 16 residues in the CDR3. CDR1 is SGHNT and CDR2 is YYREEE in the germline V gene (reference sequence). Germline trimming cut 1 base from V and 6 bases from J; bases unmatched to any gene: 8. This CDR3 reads CASSLKAGGPVNEQFF. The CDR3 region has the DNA TGTGCCAGCAGCTTGAAGGCGGGGGGGCCTGTCAATGAGCAGTTCTTC.

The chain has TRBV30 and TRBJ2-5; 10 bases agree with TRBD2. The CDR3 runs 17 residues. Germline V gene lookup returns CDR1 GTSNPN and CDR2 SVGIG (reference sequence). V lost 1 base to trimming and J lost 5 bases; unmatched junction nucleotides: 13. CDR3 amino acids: CAWSGPGVAGGWETQYF. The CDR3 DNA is TGTGCCTGGAGTGGACCGGGGGTAGCGGGAGGTTGGGAGACCCAGTACTTC.

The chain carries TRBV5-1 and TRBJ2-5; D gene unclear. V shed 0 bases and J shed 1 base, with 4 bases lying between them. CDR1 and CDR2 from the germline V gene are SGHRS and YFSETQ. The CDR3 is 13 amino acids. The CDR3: CASSLAVQETQYF. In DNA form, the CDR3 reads TGCGCCAGCAGCTTGGCAGTCCAAGAGACCCAGTACTTC.

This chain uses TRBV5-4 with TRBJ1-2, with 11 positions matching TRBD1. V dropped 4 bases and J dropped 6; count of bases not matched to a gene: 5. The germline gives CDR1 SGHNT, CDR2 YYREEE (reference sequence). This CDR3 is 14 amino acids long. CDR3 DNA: TGTGCCAGCAGCAGGACAGGGGGCTTGGATGGCTACACCTTC. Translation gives CASSRTGGLDGYTF. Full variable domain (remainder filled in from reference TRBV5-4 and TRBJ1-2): ETGVTQSPTHLIKTRGQQVTLRCSSQSGHNTVSWYQQALGQGPQFIFQYYREEENGRGNFPPRFSGLQFPNYSSELNVNALELDDSALYLCASSRTGGLDGYTFGSGTRLTVV.

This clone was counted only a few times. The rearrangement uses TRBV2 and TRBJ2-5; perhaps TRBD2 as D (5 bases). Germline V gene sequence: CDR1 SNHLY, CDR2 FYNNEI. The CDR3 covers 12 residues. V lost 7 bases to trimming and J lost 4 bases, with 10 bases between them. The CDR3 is CASNLGRETQYF. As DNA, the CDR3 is TGTGCCAGCAATTTGGGGAGAGAGACCCAGTACTTC.

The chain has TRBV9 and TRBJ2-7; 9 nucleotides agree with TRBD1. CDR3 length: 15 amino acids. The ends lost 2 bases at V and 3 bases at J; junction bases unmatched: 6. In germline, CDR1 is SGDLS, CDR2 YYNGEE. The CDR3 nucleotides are TGTGCCAGCAGCGTCTCACAGGGGGCGAGCTACGAGCAGTACTTC. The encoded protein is CASSVSQGASYEQYF.

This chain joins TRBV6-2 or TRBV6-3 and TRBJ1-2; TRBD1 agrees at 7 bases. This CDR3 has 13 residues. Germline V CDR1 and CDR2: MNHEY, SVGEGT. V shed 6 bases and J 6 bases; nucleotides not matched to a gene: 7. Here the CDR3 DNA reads TGTGCCAGCAGCTTGACAGGGCTCGATGGCTACACCTTC. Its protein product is CASSLTGLDGYTF.